This note documents a single TCR beta chain sequence. The record originates from a study of control samples from healthy donors and cancer patients. The germline gives CDR1 KGHSH, CDR2 LQKENI. The CDR3 is 14 residues long. J gave up 7 bases and V 5 bases, and 6 bases lay outside the gene matches. Clones were sequenced by immunoSEQ multiplex PCR, and TCRdb holds only the in-frame ones, with some missing. The repertoire consists of approximately 100,000 clones, with approximately 86% occurring once and the leading ten covering under 25%. This rearrangement joins TRBV18 to TRBJ1-3; TRBD1 agrees at 9 bases. The TCR comes from a man between 25 and 39 years old in good health. Sequencing was performed on blood. The CDR3 protein is CASSADRGGNTIYF. In DNA form, the CDR3 reads TGTGCCAGCTCAGCGGACAGGGGAGGTAACACCATATATTTT.